A single sample is the source of the 22 T cell receptor beta chains below, sequenced in a study of blood T cells in healthy people across ages. Through a sample-barcoded 5' primer and a J-beta primer mix, a second PCR was run for roughly 6 to 12 cycles. TCRdb processed the 5' RACE reads anew with MiXCR; each CDR3 protein has one entry. The sample includes hundreds of thousands of distinct CDR3 sequences, roughly 60% of them seen just once. The specimen sequenced was blood. The receptors were sampled from a man aged 25 to 40 in good health.

J is TRBJ2-5 and V is TRBV28; 11 nucleotides match TRBD2. Near its end, the DNA agrees better with TRBJ2-7, so the J call may be wrong. The germline CDR1 and CDR2 sequences are MDHEN and SYDVKM. There are 15 residues in the CDR3. CDR3 loop: CASSLWLAGGYEQYF. DNA for the CDR3: TGTGCCAGCAGTTTATGGCTAGCGGGAGGCTACGAGCAGTACTTC.

This clonotype has just a few counts. The chain is built from TRBV20-1 and TRBJ2-7, with D possibly being TRBD2 (5 bases). The J call is in doubt because the DNA end fits TRBJ2-5 better. CDR3 length: 14 amino acids. Per germline, CDR1 DFQATT and CDR2 SNEGSKA (reference sequence). CDR3 sequence: CSAPGGGPQETQYF. CDR3 nucleotide sequence: TGCAGTGCTCCCGGAGGAGGCCCACAAGAGACCCAGTACTTC.

This clonotype was seen a few times. The chain carries TRBV9 and TRBJ2-3, with TRBD2 matching 10 bases. Germline V CDR1 and CDR2: SGDLS, YYNGEE. This CDR3 has 15 amino acids. The V gene end was trimmed by 2 bases and the J gene end by 1 base; junction bases not matched to a gene: 1. CDR3 protein: CASSVTSGGTDTQYF. CDR3 nucleotides: TGTGCCAGCAGCGTTACTAGCGGGGGCACAGATACGCAGTATTTT. Complete variable domain (other parts from reference TRBV9 and TRBJ2-3): DSGVTQTPKHLITATGQRVTLRCSPRSGDLSVYWYQQSLDQGLQFLIQYYNGEERAKGNILERFSAQQFPDLHSELNLSSLELGDSALYFCASSVTSGGTDTQYFGPGTRLTVL.

This chain's CDR3 is CASRTQGHGYTF. The DNA for the CDR3 is TGTGCCAGCAGGACACAGGGGCATGGCTACACCTTC. The J gene is TRBJ1-2, the V gene TRBV6-1; TRBD1 agrees at 7 bases. In germline, CDR1 is MNHNS, CDR2 SASEGT. V lost 6 bases to trimming and J lost 6 bases; unmatched junction nucleotides: 4. The CDR3 is 12 residues long.

V usage is TRBV7-2 and J usage is TRBJ2-1; no firm D call. Trimming shortened V by 4 bases and J by 8 bases, and 12 bases separated the two germline ends. This CDR3 comprises 13 residues. Germline V gene sequence: CDR1 SGHTA, CDR2 FQGNSA. The DNA of the CDR3 is TGTGCCAGCAGCTCGGACCATCTTCATGAGCAGTTCTTC. This sequence encodes CASSSDHLHEQFF.

The chain combines TRBV11-2 with TRBJ2-1; 11 bases are shared with TRBD2. The DNA end lines up better with TRBJ2-7; the J call may be wrong. The germline gives CDR1 SGHAT, CDR2 FQNNGV. This CDR3 comprises 19 residues. The CDR3 protein is CASSLVRASGGLSYNEQYF. The CDR3 DNA reads as TGTGCCAGCAGCTTAGTTAGGGCTAGCGGGGGGCTCTCCTACAATGAGCAGTACTTC.

The V call is TRBV4-2, the J call TRBJ2-3; TRBD2 aligns across 7 bases. The CDR3 is made up of 13 amino acids. V trimming: 0 bases; J trimming: 11 bases; junction bases outside the gene matches: 5. Germline-derived CDR1 and CDR2 are LGHNA and YNFKEQ. CDR3 residues: CASSQELASGQYF. The CDR3 DNA follows: TGTGCCAGCAGCCAAGAACTAGCGAGCGGGCAGTATTTT.

CDR3 DNA: TGTGCCAGCAGCTTCATAGCGGGAGGGCCGGGTGGCTCAGATACGCAGTATTTT. Its protein product is CASSFIAGGPGGSDTQYF. This sequence joins TRBV7-8 and TRBJ2-3; 11 bases match TRBD2. The CDR3 consists of 18 residues. V lost 3 bases to trimming and J lost 4 bases; unmatched junction nucleotides: 12. Germline values: CDR1 SGHVS, CDR2 FQNEAQ.

This clonotype showed up just a few times. CDR3 in amino acids: CASSLALRLAGEWSEQFF. CDR3 sequence (DNA): TGCGCCAGCAGCTTGGCCTTAAGACTAGCGGGAGAATGGAGTGAGCAGTTCTTC. This chain uses TRBV5-1 with TRBJ2-1; the match to TRBD2 covers 12 bases. CDR1 and CDR2 (germline): SGHRS, YFSETQ. The CDR3 totals 18 residues. Trimming took 0 bases from V and 9 from J; bases not matched to a gene: 13.

This clonotype has more than one count but fewer than ten. The rearrangement uses TRBV2 and TRBJ2-4, with TRBD2 matching 15 bases. V lost 4 bases, J lost 3 bases, and 7 bases stayed unmatched. The CDR3 is 18 amino acids. Looked up from germline, CDR1 is SNHLY and CDR2 is FYNNEI. The CDR3 DNA is TGTGCCAGCAGTGTAGGACTAGCGGGAGGGCCGGGCAAAAACATTCAGTACTTC. This codes for CASSVGLAGGPGKNIQYF.

The chain is built from TRBV7-2 and TRBJ2-6; TRBD2 is a possible D gene (5 bases). The germline gives CDR1 SGHTA, CDR2 FQGNSA. The CDR3 extends over 14 amino acids. Trimming stripped 11 bases from V and 3 bases from J, with 14 bases between. This CDR3 reads CASWIGVGANVLTF. The DNA of the CDR3 is TGTGCCTCATGGATCGGGGTTGGGGCCAACGTCCTGACTTTC.

This clonotype was seen only a few times. The chain combines TRBV27 with TRBJ2-7; D remains unclear. Per germline, CDR1 MNHEY and CDR2 SMNVEV (reference sequence). CDR3 length: 14 residues. Trimming took off 3 bases at V and 3 bases at J, with 12 bases between the two ends. CDR3 DNA sequence: TGTGCCAGCAGTTTTGGAAACAGAAACTACGAGCAGTACTTC. Its translation: CASSFGNRNYEQYF.

The V call is TRBV10-3, the J call TRBJ2-5; TRBD2 agrees at 10 bases. In germline, CDR1 is ENHRY, CDR2 SYGVKD. The CDR3 has 17 amino acids. With 10 bases clipped from V and 1 base from J, the junction kept 15 bases outside the gene matches. CDR3 coding DNA: TGTGCCACAGACGGGGGGAGTAGCGGGGGGACCCAAGAGACCCAGTACTTC. It specifies CATDGGSSGGTQETQYF.

Only a few counts were recorded for this clonotype. CDR3 nucleotide sequence: TGTGCCAGCAGCGTATCCGGGCAAACCTACGAGCAGTACTTC. The encoded protein is CASSVSGQTYEQYF. The chain carries TRBV9 and TRBJ2-7; no clear D gene. With 1 base removed from V and 2 bases from J, the gap between germline ends came to 10 bases. Germline lookup yields CDR1 SGDLS and CDR2 YYNGEE. The CDR3 consists of 14 residues.

This clonotype appeared once. The J gene is TRBJ2-3, the V gene TRBV6-5, with TRBD1 matching 9 bases. V was clipped by 5 bases and J by 4 bases; unmatched bases: 10. Germline assignment: CDR1 MNHEY and CDR2 SVGAGI. The CDR3 has 16 residues. The CDR3 reads CASSLTGTGLPDTQYF. In DNA form, the CDR3 reads TGTGCCAGCAGTCTGACCGGGACAGGGCTCCCAGATACGCAGTATTTT.

This chain connects TRBV12-3 or TRBV12-4 to TRBJ1-5, with no clear D. CDR3 length equals 13 residues. With 6 bases removed from V and 11 bases from J, the gap between germline ends came to 17 bases. The CDR3: CASSPPGEAAQHF. In DNA form, the CDR3 reads TGTGCCAGCAGCCCGCCGGGAGAGGCGGCCCAGCATTTT.

This clonotype has at least ten counts. The V and J genes are TRBV7-3 and TRBJ2-7; TRBD2 agrees at 10 bases. The trim removed 5 bases at V and 0 bases at J, leaving 10 bases unmatched. Germline CDR1 and CDR2: SGHTA and FQGTGA. The CDR3 runs to 17 residues. CDR3: CASSLYAASGSSYEQYF. The CDR3, as DNA: TGTGCCAGCAGCCTATACGCCGCTAGCGGGAGCTCCTACGAGCAGTACTTC.

The chain combines TRBV21-1 with TRBJ1-1; no check of the table's D call, TRBD1, against the DNA was made. TRBV21-1 is a pseudogene. The CDR3 extends over 15 amino acids. The DNA of the CDR3 is TGTGCCAGCAGCAAAGAGGCAGGGGTAGGAACTGAAGCTTTCTTT. This sequence encodes CASSKEAGVGTEAFF.

This clonotype was recorded many times. The junction differs from germline at one of its ends, possibly a read error. The V gene is TRBV5-1, the J gene TRBJ2-5; D unresolved. The CDR3 contains 11 residues. Germline lookup yields CDR1 SGHRS and CDR2 YFSETQ. The CDR3 DNA reads as TGTGCCAGCAGCTTACAAGAGACCCAGTACTTC. Its protein is CASSLQETQYF.

This rearrangement joins TRBV7-2 to TRBJ2-7, with D perhaps matching TRBD1 (5 bases). The CDR3 contains 13 residues. Germline CDR1 reads SGHTA; CDR2 reads FQGNSA. The V gene lost 1 base and the J gene lost 9 bases, with 13 bases spanning the gap. The CDR3 nucleotides read TGTGCCAGCAGCTTAGGGGGCCCAAGCTTGCAGTACTTC. This encodes CASSLGGPSLQYF.

The rearrangement uses TRBV5-5 and TRBJ2-7, with D possibly being TRBD2 (5 bases). The CDR3 is made up of 16 amino acids. Trimming left V 0 bases short and J 4 bases short, with 17 bases between. From germline, CDR1 is SGHKS and CDR2 YYEKEE (reference sequence). CDR3 residues: CASSLGVGGSAYEQYF. CDR3 DNA: TGTGCCAGCAGCTTGGGGGTTGGAGGAAGCGCATACGAGCAGTACTTC.

A single count supports this clonotype. The chain employs TRBV6-5 and TRBJ1-6; 7 nucleotides align to TRBD1. This CDR3 is built from 14 residues. The V gene end was trimmed by 6 bases and the J gene end by 5 bases; junction bases not matched to a gene: 4. Looked up from germline, CDR1 is MNHEY and CDR2 is SVGAGI. The CDR3 protein is CASRGDRDNSPLHF. The CDR3 nucleotides read TGTGCCAGCAGGGGGGACAGAGATAATTCACCCCTCCACTTT.